This is a list of T cell receptor beta chains from one sample in a study of shared clonotypes between healthy human individuals. Some clones are missing from TCRdb's copy, which holds only in-frame ones; the method was immunoSEQ multiplex PCR. Among around 330,000 clones listed, approximately 79% were seen once. The sample comprised memory CD4+ T cells sorted from blood. The receptors come from a man aged 30 to 39 in good health. CDR3s include the opening cysteine and the closing phenylalanine or tryptophan. The D gene is left open where the match is weak. Size is omitted from some rows. Given values are once, few, many or a class for expanded clones.

D gene	clone size	V gene	J gene	CDR3 protein	CDR3 DNA
NA	few	TRBV6-5	TRBJ2-3	CASSFRGQLKDTQYF	TGTGCCAGCAGTTTCAGGGGCCAGCTTAAGGATACGCAGTATTTT
NA	NA	TRBV5-8	TRBJ1-5	CASSFQGYGNQPQHF	TGTGCCAGCAGCTTTCAAGGGTACGGCAATCAGCCCCAGCATTTT
TRBD1	once	TRBV2	TRBJ1-2	CATQAETGSGYTF	TGTGCCACCCAGGCCGAGACAGGGTCCGGCTACACCTTC
NA	NA	TRBV5-5	TRBJ2-7	CASSLGLVGQGSPYEQYF	TGTGCCAGCAGCCTGGGGTTGGTCGGGCAGGGAAGTCCCTACGAGCAGTACTTC
NA	NA	TRBV7-3	TRBJ1-1	CASSLKVGEQGEAFF	TGTGCCAGCAGCTTAAAAGTGGGAGAGCAGGGAGAAGCTTTCTTT
NA	NA	TRBV2	TRBJ2-5	CASSTEGETQYF	TGTGCCAGTTCGACAGAAGGGGAGACCCAGTACTTC
NA	once	TRBV30	TRBJ1-4	CAWSQGLTDEKLFF	TGTGCCTGGAGCCAGGGATTGACTGATGAAAAACTGTTTTTT
TRBD1	NA	TRBV5-1	TRBJ2-7	CASRKGQTYEQYF	TGCGCCAGCAGAAAGGGACAGACCTACGAGCAGTACTTC
NA	NA	TRBV5-8	TRBJ2-1	CASNPNPNEQFF	TGTGCCAGCAACCCTAATCCGAATGAGCAGTTCTTC
NA	NA	TRBV5-1	TRBJ1-1	CASSLDRYANTEAFF	TGCGCCAGCAGCTTGGACCGCTACGCAAACACTGAAGCTTTCTTT
TRBD1	NA	TRBV5-4	TRBJ2-7	CASSAATGNEQYF	TGTGCCAGCAGCGCCGCGACAGGGAACGAGCAGTACTTC
NA	NA	TRBV18	TRBJ1-5	CASSPRDDQPQHF	TGTGCCAGCTCACCTCGGGACGACCAGCCCCAGCATTTT
NA	NA	TRBV7-9	TRBJ1-1	CASSSRTEMNTEAFF	TGTGCCAGCAGCTCCCGGACGGAGATGAACACTGAAGCTTTCTTT
NA	NA	TRBV21-1	TRBJ2-3	CASTRTSGSSYTQYF	TGTGCCAGCACCAGGACTAGCGGGAGCTCTTATACGCAGTATTTT